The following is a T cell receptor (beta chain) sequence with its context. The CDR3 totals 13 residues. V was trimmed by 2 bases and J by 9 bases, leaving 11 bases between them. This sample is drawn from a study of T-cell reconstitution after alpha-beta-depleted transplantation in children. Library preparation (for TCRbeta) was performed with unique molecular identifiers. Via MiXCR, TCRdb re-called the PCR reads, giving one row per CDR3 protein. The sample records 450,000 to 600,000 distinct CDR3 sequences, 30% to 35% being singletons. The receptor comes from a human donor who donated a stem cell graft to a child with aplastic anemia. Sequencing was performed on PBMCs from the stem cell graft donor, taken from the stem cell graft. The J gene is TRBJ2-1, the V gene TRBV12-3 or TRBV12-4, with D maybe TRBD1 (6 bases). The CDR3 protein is CASSLTRQAEQFF. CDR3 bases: TGTGCCAGCAGTTTAACTAGACAGGCTGAGCAGTTCTTC.